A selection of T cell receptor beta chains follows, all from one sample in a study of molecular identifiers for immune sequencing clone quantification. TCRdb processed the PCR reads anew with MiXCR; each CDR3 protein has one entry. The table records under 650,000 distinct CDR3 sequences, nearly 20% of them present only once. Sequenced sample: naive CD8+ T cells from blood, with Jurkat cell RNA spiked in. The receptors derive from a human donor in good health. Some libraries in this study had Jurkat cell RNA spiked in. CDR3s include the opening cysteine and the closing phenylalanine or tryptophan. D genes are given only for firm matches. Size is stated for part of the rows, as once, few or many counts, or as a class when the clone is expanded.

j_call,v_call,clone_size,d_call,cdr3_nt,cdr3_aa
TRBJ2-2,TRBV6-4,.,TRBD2,TGTGCCAGCAGCGCGGGAGCCCACACCGGGGAGCTGTTTTTT,CASSAGAHTGELFF
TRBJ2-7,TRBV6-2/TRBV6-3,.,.,TGTGCCAGCGGGGACTGGGGGGAGCAGTACTTC,CASGDWGEQYF
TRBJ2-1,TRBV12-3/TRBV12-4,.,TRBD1,TGTGCCAGCAGTTGGGGACAGGGGGACAATGAGCAGTTCTTC,CASSWGQGDNEQFF
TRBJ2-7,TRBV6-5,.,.,TGTGCCAGCTCCCCCTTGAGGGATGAGCAGTACTTC,CASSPLRDEQYF
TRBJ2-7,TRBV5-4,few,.,TGTGCCAGCAGCCTCAAGGACAGATCCTACGAGCAGTACTTC,CASSLKDRSYEQYF
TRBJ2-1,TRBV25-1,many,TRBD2,TGTGCCAGCAGTGTCGCTAGCGGGTCCCATGAGCAGTTCTTC,CASSVASGSHEQFF
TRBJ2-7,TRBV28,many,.,TGTGCCAGCAGTTTCAGGGACTACGAGCAGTACTTC,CASSFRDYEQYF
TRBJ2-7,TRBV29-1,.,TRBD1,TGCAGCGTTGAAGGCGTGAGGGACAGGGGCTACGAGCAGTACTTC,CSVEGVRDRGYEQYF
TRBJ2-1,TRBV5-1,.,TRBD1,TGCGCCAGCAGCGCCGACAGGGTATATGAGCAGTTCTTC,CASSADRVYEQFF
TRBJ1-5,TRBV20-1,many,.,TGCAGTGCTAGTATTTGGAACAGCCCGAGCAATCAGCCCCAGCATTTT,CSASIWNSPSNQPQHF
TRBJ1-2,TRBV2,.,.,TGTGCCGACGCGGAGGGCCCCTATGGCTACACCTTC,CADAEGPYGYTF
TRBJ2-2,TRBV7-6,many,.,TGTGCCAGCAGCCCCGTTATGGCCGGGGAGCTGTTTTTT,CASSPVMAGELFF
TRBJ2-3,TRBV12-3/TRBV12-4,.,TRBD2,TGTGCCAGCAGTTTAAATAGCGGGGATTTCACAGATACGCAGTATTTT,CASSLNSGDFTDTQYF
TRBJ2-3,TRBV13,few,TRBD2,TGTGCCAGCAGCGGACGGGGTAGCGGGGGGGCCCTGACAGATACGCAGTATTTT,CASSGRGSGGALTDTQYF
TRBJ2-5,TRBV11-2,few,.,TGTGCCAGCAGCTTAGGACCCTTTGGTACTACAGGGGAGACCCAGTACTTC,CASSLGPFGTTGETQYF
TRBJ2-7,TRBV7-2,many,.,TGTGCCAGCAGTCTTTTTGGCGGTTACGAGCAGTACTTC,CASSLFGGYEQYF
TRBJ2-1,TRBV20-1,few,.,TGCAGTGCTAGAGATCTAGAAAGGAATAACAATGAGCAGTTCTTC,CSARDLERNNNEQFF
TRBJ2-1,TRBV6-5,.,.,TGTGCCAGCAGTTACAGAGGAGTGAGAGGGACTTACAATGAGCAGTTCTTC,CASSYRGVRGTYNEQFF
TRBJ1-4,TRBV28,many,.,TGTGCCAGCAGACCACTACCGGGACAAAATGAAAAACTGTTTTTT,CASRPLPGQNEKLFF
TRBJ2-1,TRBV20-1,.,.,TGCAGTGCTAGAGATCTCAATGAGCAGTTCTTC,CSARDLNEQFF
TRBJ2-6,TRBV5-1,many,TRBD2,TGCGCCAGCAGCCCCGGTACTAGCGGAAACTCTGGGGCCAACGTCCTGACTTTC,CASSPGTSGNSGANVLTF
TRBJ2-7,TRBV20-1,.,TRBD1,TGCAGTGCCGCGGACAGGGCCCGTGAGCAGTACTTC,CSAADRAREQYF
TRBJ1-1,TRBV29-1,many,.,TGCAGCGTTGAAGGGGACCCTAACACTGAAGCTTTCTTT,CSVEGDPNTEAFF
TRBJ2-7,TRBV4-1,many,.,TGCGCCAGCAGCCCCCAAAAGGGCTCCTACGAGCAGTACTTC,CASSPQKGSYEQYF
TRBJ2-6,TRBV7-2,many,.,TGTGCCAGCAGCTTACAGGGGCGGGAAACTGGGGCCAACGTCCTGACTTTC,CASSLQGRETGANVLTF
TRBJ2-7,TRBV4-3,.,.,TGCGCCAGCAGCCAAGATCCTGGTTCCGAGCAGTACTTC,CASSQDPGSEQYF
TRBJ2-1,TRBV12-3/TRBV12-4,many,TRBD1,TGTGCCAGCAGCCCAACAGGGACAGCCAATGAGCAGTTCTTC,CASSPTGTANEQFF
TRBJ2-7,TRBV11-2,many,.,TGTGCCAGCAGCTTAGAGGGGCAGGGCCTCTACGAGCAGTACTTC,CASSLEGQGLYEQYF
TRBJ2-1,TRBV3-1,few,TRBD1,TGTGCCAGCAGGGACAGGGACTACAATGAGCAGTTCTTC,CASRDRDYNEQFF
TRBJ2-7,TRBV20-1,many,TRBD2,TGCAGTGCTAGAGACCCACTAGCGGGAGGATTCTACGAGCAGTACTTC,CSARDPLAGGFYEQYF
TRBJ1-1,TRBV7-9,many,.,TGTGCCAGCAGCTTTTCCGGGACCATGAACACTGAAGCTTTCTTT,CASSFSGTMNTEAFF
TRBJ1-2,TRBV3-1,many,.,TGTGCCAGCAGCCAAGAGAACCACCGGTACAACTATGGCTACACCTTC,CASSQENHRYNYGYTF
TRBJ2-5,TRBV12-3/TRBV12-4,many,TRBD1,TGTGCCAGCAGCTCAAGCCGGGACAGGGGACAAGAGACCCAGTACTTC,CASSSSRDRGQETQYF
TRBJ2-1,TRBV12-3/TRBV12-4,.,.,TGTGCCAGCAGCCCGGACGAAACCTACAATGAGCAGTTCTTC,CASSPDETYNEQFF
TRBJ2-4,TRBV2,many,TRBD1,TGTGCCAGCAGTTACACCGGGACAGAAGAGTTAGCCAAAAACATTCAGTACTTC,CASSYTGTEELAKNIQYF
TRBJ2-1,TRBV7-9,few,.,TGTGCCAGCAGCTCCGACAACTACAATGAGCAGTTCTTC,CASSSDNYNEQFF